What follows are 16 T cell receptor beta chains derived from one specimen sequenced in a study of T cell responses to AZD1222 COVID-19 vaccine. Assay used: immunoSEQ multiplex PCR; TCRdb lists only in-frame clones, some missing. This sample yields about 100,000 clones, of which roughly 91% are seen a single time; roughly 1.7% belongs to the top ten. This specimen was peripheral blood, taken on day 0 of AZD1222 vaccination. Source of these receptors: an adult in good health.

This rearrangement joins TRBV19 to TRBJ2-1; D ambiguous. The CDR3 length is 14 residues. In germline, CDR1 is LNHDA, CDR2 SQIVND (reference sequence). The V end lost 3 bases, the J end lost 1 base, and 7 bases lay between the germline ends. In DNA, the CDR3 is TGTGCCAGTAGTATGGCTCCTTCCTACAATGAGCAGTTCTTC. Translated: CASSMAPSYNEQFF.

The J gene is TRBJ1-2, the V gene TRBV27; weak D call: TRBD1 (5 bases). V was trimmed by 5 bases and J by 4 bases, leaving 14 bases between them. The CDR3 consists of 14 residues. The germline V gene encodes CDR1 MNHEY and CDR2 SMNVEV (reference sequence). This CDR3 reads CASSQGGWGYGYTF. The DNA for the CDR3 is TGTGCCAGCAGTCAGGGTGGATGGGGCTATGGCTACACCTTC.

The chain recombines TRBV5-6 with TRBJ2-5, with 11 positions matching TRBD2. Germline CDR1 and CDR2: SGHDT and YYEEEE. CDR3 length equals 15 residues. With V trimmed by 5 bases and J by 4 bases, 7 bases remained unmatched. DNA for the CDR3: TGTGCCAGCAGACTAGCGGGAGTGGGTCCAGAGACCCAGTACTTC. Translation: CASRLAGVGPETQYF. The full variable domain, rest sourced from reference TRBV5-6 and TRBJ2-5, is DAGVTQSPTHLIKTRGQQVTLRCSPKSGHDTVSWYQQALGQGPQFIFQYYEEEERQRGNFPDRFSGHQFPNYSSELNVNALLLGDSALYLCASRLAGVGPETQYFGPGTRLLVL.

The chain combines TRBV11-2 with TRBJ1-3; D not resolved. V dropped 5 bases and J dropped 2 bases, with 25 bases sitting between them. Germline V lookup: CDR1 SGHAT, CDR2 FQNNGV. The CDR3 loop spans 19 amino acids. CDR3 sequence (DNA): TGTGCCAGCAGCCACCCACCAAGTATGGGCTCTAACCCTGGAAACACCATATATTTT. It is translated as CASSHPPSMGSNPGNTIYF.

The chain is built from TRBV12-3 or TRBV12-4 and TRBJ1-2, with 7 bases that match TRBD1. CDR3 length: 12 residues. V was clipped by 6 bases and J by 7 bases; unmatched bases: 5. The CDR3: CASRTGYAGYTF. The CDR3 nucleotides read TGTGCCAGCAGGACAGGGTATGCTGGCTACACCTTC.

This sequence joins TRBV5-4 and TRBJ2-2; 8 bases agree with TRBD1. CDR1 SGHNT and CDR2 YYREEE come from the germline V gene (reference sequence). This CDR3 has 15 residues. After removal of 3 bases from V and 7 bases from J, the junction contained 8 bases not matched to a gene. CDR3 nucleotides: TGTGCCAGCAGCTACCGACAGGGGCCGGGCGGGGAGCTGTTTTTT. This sequence encodes CASSYRQGPGGELFF.

The chain joins TRBV7-8 to TRBJ2-1, with D tentatively TRBD2 (6 bases). Germline V lookup: CDR1 SGHVS, CDR2 FQNEAQ. The length of the CDR3 is 14 residues. The germline V and J ends were trimmed by 5 bases and 10 bases, with 18 bases remaining between them. The DNA for the CDR3 is TGTGCCAGCAGCCCACCGGGACTGCTGGGGGAGCAGTTCTTC. Its translation is CASSPPGLLGEQFF.

The rearrangement links TRBV4-1 to TRBJ2-1, with D maybe TRBD2 (5 bases). The V end lost 4 bases, the J end lost 8 bases, and 21 bases lay between the germline ends. The CDR3 is 16 amino acids. CDR1 and CDR2 (germline): MGHRA, YSYEKL. The CDR3 protein is CASSPRGGPGFDEQFF. The DNA of the CDR3 is TGCGCCAGCAGCCCCCGTGGCGGGCCCGGATTCGATGAGCAGTTCTTC.

In DNA form, the CDR3 reads TGTGCCAGCAGCCAAGATTTGGCCCCGAGCGGGAGAGGCTACGAGCAGTACTTC. Protein sequence: CASSQDLAPSGRGYEQYF. The V call is TRBV4-2, the J call TRBJ2-7; 8 bases agree with TRBD2. This CDR3 is 18 amino acids long. V shed 0 bases, J shed 3 bases, and the junction held 13 bases outside the gene matches. Germline V gene sequence: CDR1 LGHNA, CDR2 YNFKEQ.

The V call is TRBV3-1 (or the pseudogene TRBV3-2), the J call TRBJ2-5; 13 bases align to TRBD2. Per the germline V gene, CDR1 is LGHDT and CDR2 is YNNKEL (reference sequence). V was pared by 1 base and J by 0 bases, with 5 bases of the junction left unmatched. CDR3 length: 18 amino acids. Here the CDR3 DNA reads TGTGCCAGCAGCCAAGTAACTAGCGGGAGGGCCTACCAAGAGACCCAGTACTTC. This gives the protein CASSQVTSGRAYQETQYF.

The rearrangement uses TRBV12-3 or TRBV12-4 and TRBJ1-2; the D gene is possibly TRBD1 (5 bases). The CDR3 has 13 amino acids. V lost 5 bases, J lost 4 bases, and 11 bases lay in between. The CDR3 is CASSPDSRYGYTF. The DNA for the CDR3 is TGTGCCAGCAGTCCCGACAGCCGCTATGGCTACACCTTC.

V and J are TRBV20-1 and TRBJ1-5; weak D call: TRBD1 (5 bases). The V end lost 3 bases, the J end lost 4 bases, and 10 bases lay between the germline ends. CDR3 length equals 13 residues. CDR1 is DFQATT and CDR2 is SNEGSKA in the germline V gene (reference sequence). CDR3 in DNA: TGCAGTGCTAGTTTACAGGAAAATCAGCCCCAGCATTTT. Its protein product is CSASLQENQPQHF.

V usage is TRBV5-1 and J usage is TRBJ1-1, with 8 bases that match TRBD1. The J segment lost 3 bases and the V segment lost 3 bases, leaving 7 bases of the junction unmatched. This CDR3 has 15 residues. Germline-derived CDR1 and CDR2 are SGHRS and YFSETQ. The CDR3 sequence: CASSSNSGGDTEAFF. The CDR3, as DNA: TGCGCCAGCAGCTCAAATTCAGGGGGCGACACTGAAGCTTTCTTT.

The rearrangement uses TRBV5-1 and TRBJ1-1; D not certain. CDR1 and CDR2 from the germline V gene are SGHRS and YFSETQ. V gave up 3 bases and J gave up 0 bases, with 6 bases separating them. This CDR3 comprises 13 residues. CDR3 in DNA: TGCGCCAGCAGCTCCGAGATGAACACTGAAGCTTTCTTT. It specifies CASSSEMNTEAFF.

This rearrangement joins TRBV4-1 to TRBJ2-1; 10 positions match TRBD2. V was clipped by 0 bases and J by 8 bases; unmatched bases: 7. The CDR3 loop spans 16 amino acids. The germline V gene encodes CDR1 MGHRA and CDR2 YSYEKL. CDR3 in DNA: TGCGCCAGCAGCCAAGAGGGGAGCGGGAGGGGCGATGAGCAGTTCTTC. Its translation is CASSQEGSGRGDEQFF.

This clone was found once. The gene calls are TRBV28 and TRBJ1-4, with a weak D call TRBD1 (5 bases). V was shortened by 8 bases and J by 6 bases, with 13 bases between the two germline ends. CDR3 length: 13 amino acids. Per germline, CDR1 MDHEN and CDR2 SYDVKM. Written as DNA, the CDR3 is TGTGCCAGCGGGGACGGATTTTATGAAAAACTGTTTTTT. This gives the protein CASGDGFYEKLFF.